The clone carrying this T cell receptor beta chain was picked up one time. The source of the sample is a study of blood T cell repertoires in COVID-19. The table came from immunoSEQ multiplex PCR; TCRdb's copy has only in-frame clones and leaves some out. The data show some 180,000 clones, around nine tenths seen once. The CDR3 spans 15 residues. In germline, CDR1 is SGHNT, CDR2 YYREEE (reference sequence). With 3 bases removed from V and 0 bases from J, the gap between germline ends came to 10 bases. This clonotype originated in a woman older than 75 with COVID-19, enrolled during active disease. Sequenced sample: peripheral blood. This chain links TRBV5-4 with TRBJ1-3, with D maybe TRBD1 (6 bases). DNA for the CDR3: TGTGCCAGCAGCTCACAGGGCAACTCTGGAAACACCATATATTTT. Amino acid sequence: CASSSQGNSGNTIYF.